Here is one TCR beta chain with its context. The antigen is unknown. The V gene's germline CDR1 is KGHSH and CDR2 LQKENI. The CDR3 sequence is 15 residues long. These data are taken from a study of monozygotic twins with inflammatory bowel disease. General study findings and limits: It was in IBD patients that TCRbeta diversity (inverse Simpson) was lower than in healthy co-twins.

Making cDNA involved eight separate reactions per sample. UMIs containing a 6-nucleotide sample barcode were added via template switching. TCRdb re-called the 5' RACE reads; one entry per CDR3 protein, DNA not given. The sample includes about 160,000 distinct CDR3 sequences. The TCR originated in a human donor with ulcerative colitis or Crohn's disease, or a healthy co-twin of an affected twin (not recorded which). The sample taken for sequencing was blood. The gene calls are TRBV18 and TRBJ2-3; TCRdb reports TRBD1, a call that lacks DNA to check it against. The CDR3 reads CASSPLSLDTDTQYF.